Ten or more counts support the clone carrying this TCR beta chain. Its antigen is unidentified. The authors enrolled newly diagnosed hyperthyroidism patients aged 18 to 65 with under 2 months' duration. This sample was taken from a study of Graves' ophthalmopathy and Graves' hyperthyroidism. Points from the study as a whole: Most clonotypes expanded in thyroid above 0.001 frequency were present in blood too.

For repertoire sequencing, the TCR beta CDR3 regions were amplified from RNA transcripts. Second-round multiplex PCR came after first-round RT-PCR with HTBI primers. From the multiplex PCR reads, TCRdb called clonotypes with MiXCR, one entry per CDR3 protein. Of roughly 400,000 distinct CDR3 sequences listed, just over 15% are singletons. The CDR3 covers 14 residues. Deletions cut 3 bases from V and 2 bases from J, with 10 bases between. The clonotype comes from a woman between 18 and 29 years old with stable Graves' hyperthyroidism. The sample consisted of peripheral blood. The chain employs TRBV12-3 or TRBV12-4 and TRBJ1-2; D is undetermined. Here the CDR3 DNA reads TGTGCCAGCAGTTTTGGAGCTCACAACTATGGCTACACCTTC. This sequence encodes CASSFGAHNYGYTF.